One and the same sample provided the 31 T cell receptor beta chains below, sequenced in a study of T cell responses to AZD1222 COVID-19 vaccine. TCRdb keeps only in-frame clones here, not all; method: immunoSEQ multiplex PCR. This table holds 70,000 or so clones, 70% to 90% found once. The sequencing used peripheral blood, collected on day 0 of AZD1222 vaccination. The receptors here all came from an adult in good health.

The V and J genes are TRBV27 and TRBJ2-1; 7 nucleotides match TRBD1. The CDR3 is 17 residues long. V shed 2 bases and J 0 bases; nucleotides not matched to a gene: 7. Germline CDR1 reads MNHEY; CDR2 reads SMNVEV (reference sequence). DNA of the CDR3: TGTGCCAGCAGTTTAAGCGGACAGGACCACTCCTACAATGAGCAGTTCTTC. Translated: CASSLSGQDHSYNEQFF.

This clone has a single count. The chain is built from TRBV19 and TRBJ2-2; no firm D call. The ends were cut back, 3 bases at V and 4 bases at J, with 6 bases in the middle. The CDR3 totals 13 residues. CDR1 is LNHDA, CDR2 SQIVND, per germline (reference sequence). CDR3 region: CASSIDFTGELFF. CDR3 in DNA: TGTGCCAGTAGTATCGACTTCACCGGGGAGCTGTTTTTT.

A single count supports this clone. V is TRBV10-3 and J is TRBJ2-7; D remains ambiguous. V lost 8 bases and J 3 bases, leaving 14 bases between the germline ends. Germline CDR1 and CDR2: ENHRY and SYGVKD. This CDR3 is built from 13 residues. Here the CDR3 DNA reads TGTGCCATCGCTGAGCGCCAATTCTACGAGCAGTACTTC. This sequence encodes CAIAERQFYEQYF.

The chain has TRBV30 and TRBJ1-1; D is unclear. The V end was cut by 4 bases, the J end by 10 bases, with 13 bases between. This CDR3 is 11 amino acids long. The germline gives CDR1 GTSNPN, CDR2 SVGIG (reference sequence). DNA of the CDR3: TGTGCCTGGATAAGGGCCACGCGAGCTTTCTTT. Its translation is CAWIRATRAFF.

This rearrangement joins TRBV10-2 to TRBJ2-2; TRBD2 matches at 7 bases. There are 16 residues in the CDR3. The V gene's germline CDR1 is WSHSY and CDR2 SAAADI. The J segment lost 5 bases and the V segment lost 5 bases, leaving 11 bases of the junction unmatched. The CDR3 reads CASSLPSGLRTGELFF. In DNA form, the CDR3 reads TGCGCCAGCAGTTTGCCTAGCGGACTAAGGACCGGGGAGCTGTTTTTT.

This clone was detected once. J is TRBJ1-6 and V is TRBV5-5, with D possibly matching TRBD1 (5 bases). This CDR3 region has 15 residues. The V and J ends lost 2 bases and 5 bases respectively, with 11 bases between them. Germline V gene lookup returns CDR1 SGHKS and CDR2 YYEKEE (reference sequence). In DNA, the CDR3 is TGTGCCAGCAGCTTATCGGGGGGAGATAATTCACCCCTCCACTTT. This gives the protein CASSLSGGDNSPLHF.

The genes are TRBV27 and TRBJ1-4; perhaps TRBD1 as D (6 bases). Germline loops: CDR1 MNHEY, CDR2 SMNVEV (reference sequence). CDR3 length equals 16 residues. V lost 0 bases and J 7 bases, leaving 15 bases between the germline ends. CDR3 sequence: CASSLSGRGGGEKLFF. In DNA form, the CDR3 reads TGTGCCAGCAGTTTATCGGGCAGGGGCGGGGGTGAAAAACTGTTTTTT.

CDR3 nucleotide sequence: TGTGCCAGCAGTGTCAATGAGCAGTTCTTC. It yields the protein CASSVNEQFF. J is TRBJ2-1 and V is TRBV27, with D hard to call. Germline CDR1 reads MNHEY; CDR2 reads SMNVEV (reference sequence). The CDR3 has 10 residues. V was clipped by 5 bases and J by 6 bases, with 2 bases between them.

The rearrangement uses TRBV18 and TRBJ2-7, with unresolved D. This CDR3 comprises 14 residues. V gave up 0 bases and J gave up 0 bases, with 6 bases separating them. Germline CDR1 and CDR2: KGHSH and LQKENI. DNA of the CDR3: TGTGCCAGCTCACCACCGAGACCCTCCTACGAGCAGTACTTC. This codes for CASSPPRPSYEQYF.

The chain is built from TRBV3-1 (or the pseudogene TRBV3-2) and TRBJ2-5; 10 nucleotides line up with TRBD1. V dropped 1 base and J dropped 0; count of bases not matched to a gene: 8. Looked up from germline, CDR1 is LGHDT and CDR2 is YNNKEL (reference sequence). The CDR3 is 18 residues long. The CDR3 coding sequence is TGTGCCAGCAGCCAAGGACAGGGGGCGCTTGGGTACCAAGAGACCCAGTACTTC. This translates into CASSQGQGALGYQETQYF.

This clone occurred a few times. The J gene is TRBJ2-7, the V gene TRBV5-1, with 14 bases fitting TRBD2. CDR1 is SGHRS and CDR2 is YFSETQ in the germline V gene. J lost 5 bases, V lost 3 bases, and 13 bases had no gene match. The CDR3 runs to 18 residues. The CDR3 sequence: CASSSIKTGTSGSHEQYF. CDR3 DNA: TGCGCCAGCAGCTCGATTAAAACCGGGACTAGCGGGAGCCACGAGCAGTACTTC.

This chain links TRBV11-2 with TRBJ2-5, with a possible D match to TRBD2 (6 bases). From germline, CDR1 is SGHAT and CDR2 FQNNGV. The V gene lost 1 base and the J gene lost 1 base, with 10 bases spanning the gap. The CDR3 spans 15 residues. CDR3 amino acids: CASSLGLGAQETQYF. CDR3 bases: TGTGCCAGCAGCTTAGGACTAGGTGCCCAAGAGACCCAGTACTTC.

This sequence joins TRBV4-2 and TRBJ2-7; 10 bases align to TRBD2. J lost 0 bases, V lost 3 bases, and 5 bases had no gene match. The CDR3 loop spans 16 amino acids. Germline V CDR1 and CDR2: LGHNA, YNFKEQ. CDR3 DNA sequence: TGTGCCAGCAGCCATACTAGCGGGACGAGCTCCTACGAGCAGTACTTC. Its translation is CASSHTSGTSSYEQYF.

The genes are TRBV11-3 and TRBJ1-3, with D tentatively TRBD1 (5 bases). V lost 2 bases, J lost 1 base, and 12 bases lay in between. The CDR3 spans 16 residues. CDR1 is SGHNT, CDR2 YENEEA, per germline. This CDR3 is CASSLRQEGSGNTIYF. In DNA, the CDR3 is TGTGCCAGCAGCTTACGGCAGGAGGGGTCTGGAAACACCATATATTTT.

This chain connects TRBV28 to TRBJ2-2, with TRBD1 matching over 8 bases. The CDR3 is 14 amino acids. Unmatched junction bases numbered 9, after V lost 6 bases and J lost 9 bases. The germline V gene has CDR1 MDHEN and CDR2 SYDVKM. CDR3 bases: TGTGCCAGCAGCCAAGGACAGGGTCTTCGGGAGCTGTTTTTT. Translated: CASSQGQGLRELFF.

This clone appeared once. The rearrangement joins TRBV9 to TRBJ2-2; perhaps TRBD1 as D (6 bases). The germline CDR1 and CDR2 sequences are SGDLS and YYNGEE. The CDR3 covers 15 residues. The V and J ends lost 2 bases and 4 bases respectively, with 12 bases between them. In DNA form, the CDR3 reads TGTGCCAGCAGCGTTTGGGGGCGAGGCACCGGGGAGCTGTTTTTT. Translation: CASSVWGRGTGELFF. Full variable domain (missing parts from reference TRBV9 and TRBJ2-2): DSGVTQTPKHLITATGQRVTLRCSPRSGDLSVYWYQQSLDQGLQFLIQYYNGEERAKGNILERFSAQQFPDLHSELNLSSLELGDSALYFCASSVWGRGTGELFFGEGSRLTVL.

V is TRBV9 and J is TRBJ2-2, with D hard to call. CDR1 is SGDLS, CDR2 YYNGEE, per germline. Trimming pared 0 bases from V and 1 base from J, leaving 7 bases between. This CDR3 region has 15 residues. In nucleotides, the CDR3 is TGTGCCAGCAGCGTAGTCCCGGGGAACACCGGGGAGCTGTTTTTT. It codes for CASSVVPGNTGELFF.

V gene TRBV4-2 combines with J gene TRBJ1-2; 7 bases match TRBD1. Germline CDR1 LGHNA, CDR2 YNFKEQ. This CDR3 comprises 13 residues. V dropped 4 bases and J dropped 4; count of bases not matched to a gene: 3. CDR3 coding DNA: TGTGCCAGCAGCCGGGGACAGCCCTATGGCTACACCTTC. It yields the protein CASSRGQPYGYTF.

This clone was recorded a few times. The chain has TRBV5-5 and TRBJ1-5; 7 bases line up with TRBD1. The CDR3 is 14 amino acids. Looked up from germline, CDR1 is SGHKS and CDR2 is YYEKEE (reference sequence). Germline trimming cut 4 bases from V and 6 bases from J; bases unmatched to any gene: 7. The CDR3 loop reads CASSPDRVGQPQHF. The DNA of the CDR3 is TGTGCCAGCAGCCCCGACAGGGTAGGTCAGCCCCAGCATTTT.

The V call is TRBV7-9, the J call TRBJ2-7; D unresolved. Germline V CDR1 and CDR2: SEHNR, FQNEAQ (reference sequence). This CDR3 contains 12 residues. Trimming left V 2 bases short and J 6 bases short, with 8 bases between. CDR3 DNA sequence: TGTGCCAGCAGCTTATCCGCGATCGAGCAGTACTTC. Translated: CASSLSAIEQYF.

The J gene is TRBJ2-1, the V gene TRBV10-2; no clear D gene. The germline CDR1 and CDR2 sequences are WSHSY and SAAADI. V was shortened by 0 bases and J by 3 bases, with 3 bases between the two germline ends. The CDR3 consists of 13 residues. CDR3 sequence (DNA): TGCGCCAGCAGTGAGTCGGGCTACAATGAGCAGTTCTTC. Translation gives CASSESGYNEQFF.

V and J are TRBV7-9 and TRBJ2-2; 8 nucleotides agree with TRBD1. Per germline, CDR1 SEHNR and CDR2 FQNEAQ (reference sequence). The CDR3 extends over 13 amino acids. J lost 6 bases, V lost 5 bases, and 2 bases had no gene match. The CDR3 nucleotides read TGTGCCAGCAGCCCAGGGGGCTCCGGGGAGCTGTTTTTT. Protein: CASSPGGSGELFF.

The gene calls are TRBV19 and TRBJ1-2; TRBD1 might be the D (5 bases). This CDR3 spans 13 amino acids. V was clipped by 4 bases and J by 3 bases, with 9 bases between them. CDR1 LNHDA and CDR2 SQIVND come from the germline V gene (reference sequence). In DNA, the CDR3 is TGTGCCAGTAGTACCCCAGGGTACTATGGCTACACCTTC. Protein: CASSTPGYYGYTF.

CDR3 in DNA: TGTGCCAGCAGTGCTCTGATGGGGACGTTCTACGAGCAGTACTTC. Translated: CASSALMGTFYEQYF. The chain recombines TRBV28 with TRBJ2-7, with D perhaps being TRBD1 or TRBD2 (5 bases each). Germline V gives CDR1 MDHEN, CDR2 SYDVKM. This CDR3 is 15 amino acids long. The ends were cut back, 5 bases at V and 3 bases at J, with 17 bases in the middle.

This chain connects TRBV19 to TRBJ1-2; possibly TRBD1 for D (6 bases). The CDR3 sequence is 10 residues long. The germline V and J ends were trimmed by 9 bases and 6 bases, with 8 bases remaining between them. Germline V gene lookup returns CDR1 LNHDA and CDR2 SQIVND (reference sequence). The CDR3 here is CASYRDGYTF. For the CDR3, the DNA is TGTGCCAGCTACAGGGATGGCTACACCTTC.

This chain uses TRBV5-1 with TRBJ1-1; D gene ambiguous. There are 15 residues in the CDR3. Germline assignment: CDR1 SGHRS and CDR2 YFSETQ. V dropped 0 bases and J dropped 2 bases, with 11 bases sitting between them. DNA for the CDR3: TGCGCCAGCAGCTTGGATGGGATTTATAACACTGAAGCTTTCTTT. Translating it yields CASSLDGIYNTEAFF. The full variable domain, with the rest looked up from reference TRBV5-1 and TRBJ1-1, is KAGVTQTPRYLIKTRGQQVTLSCSPISGHRSVSWYQQTPGQGLQFLFEYFSETQRNKGNFPGRFSGRQFSNSRSEMNVSTLELGDSALYLCASSLDGIYNTEAFFGQGTRLTVV.

The chain recombines TRBV7-9 with TRBJ1-3; maybe TRBD1 (5 bases). Germline assignment: CDR1 SEHNR and CDR2 FQNEAQ (reference sequence). This CDR3 contains 15 residues. With 2 bases removed from V and 4 bases from J, the gap between germline ends came to 12 bases. The CDR3: CASSLHKGTGNTIYF. The CDR3 DNA reads TGTGCCAGCAGCTTACACAAGGGGACGGGAAACACCATATATTTT.

This sequence joins TRBV6-2 or TRBV6-3 and TRBJ2-7; TRBD2 aligns across 8 bases. Per the germline V gene, CDR1 is MNHEY and CDR2 is SVGEGT. This CDR3 contains 14 residues. With V trimmed by 2 bases and J by 6 bases, 6 bases remained unmatched. This CDR3 is CASSYQRERIEQYF. CDR3 sequence (DNA): TGTGCCAGCAGTTACCAGCGGGAGCGCATCGAGCAGTACTTC.

The chain couples TRBV28 to TRBJ2-7; TRBD2 aligns across 8 bases. The CDR3 is 15 residues long. Germline trimming cut 1 base from V and 2 bases from J; bases unmatched to any gene: 4. Germline loops: CDR1 MDHEN, CDR2 SYDVKM. CDR3 sequence reads: CASSLLVAGTYEQYF. As DNA, the CDR3 is TGTGCCAGCAGTTTATTGGTAGCGGGAACCTACGAGCAGTACTTC.

CDR3 sequence (DNA): TGTGCCAGCAGTACCGACGGATCCTACGAGCAGTACTTC. It specifies CASSTDGSYEQYF. The chain couples TRBV6-2 or TRBV6-3 to TRBJ2-7; no firm D call. Germline CDR1 and CDR2: MNHEY and SVGEGT. The CDR3 is 13 amino acids. V gave up 5 bases and J gave up 1 base, with 9 bases separating them.

The chain joins TRBV27 to TRBJ1-6; 7 positions agree with TRBD1. CDR1 is MNHEY, CDR2 SMNVEV, per germline (reference sequence). The V gene end was trimmed by 6 bases and the J gene end by 13 bases; junction bases not matched to a gene: 18. The CDR3 is 16 amino acids. CDR3 nucleotides: TGTGCCAGCAGCTTCCGGCCCGAGACAGGGAGGTGGCCCCTCCACTTT. Protein: CASSFRPETGRWPLHF.